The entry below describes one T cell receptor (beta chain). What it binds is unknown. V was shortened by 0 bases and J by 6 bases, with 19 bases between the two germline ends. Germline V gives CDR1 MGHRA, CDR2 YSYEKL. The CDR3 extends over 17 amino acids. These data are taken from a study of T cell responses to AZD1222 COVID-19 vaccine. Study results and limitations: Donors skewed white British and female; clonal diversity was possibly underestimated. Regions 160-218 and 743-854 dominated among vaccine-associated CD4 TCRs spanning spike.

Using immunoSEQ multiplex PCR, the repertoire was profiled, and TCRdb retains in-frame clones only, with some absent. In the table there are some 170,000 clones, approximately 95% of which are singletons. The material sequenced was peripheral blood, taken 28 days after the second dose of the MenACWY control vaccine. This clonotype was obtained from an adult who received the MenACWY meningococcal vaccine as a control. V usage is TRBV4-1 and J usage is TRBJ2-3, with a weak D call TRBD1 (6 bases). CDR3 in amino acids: CASSQDGGRGYPDTQYF. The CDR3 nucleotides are TGCGCCAGCAGCCAAGATGGGGGCAGGGGCTACCCGGATACGCAGTATTTT.